Listed below are T cell receptor beta chains from one sample, sequenced in a study of T cell responses to AZD1222 COVID-19 vaccine. Sequencing was performed with immunoSEQ multiplex PCR; in TCRdb, only in-frame clones are kept and a portion is missing. The sample holds about 130,000 clones, around 90% seen once. The material was peripheral blood, obtained on day 0 of AZD1222 vaccination. The receptors shown here come from an adult in good health. CDR3s include the opening cysteine and the closing phenylalanine or tryptophan.

cdr3_aa	v_call
CASSPNPYNSPLHF	TRBV27
CSVATGGILTEAFF	TRBV29-1
CASSIDRNTEAFF	TRBV6-2/TRBV6-3
CASSPLFLQGMNTEAFF	TRBV18
CASSPAYNSPLHF	TRBV12-3/TRBV12-4
CASSLNPGQGQRGGNTIYF	TRBV5-1
CASSLSDRGHGYTF	TRBV5-1
CATSDQNRDTQYF	TRBV24-1
CASSRDRGGGNTIYF	TRBV5-1
CASSLLGLAGDSGETQYF	TRBV28
CASSFRRSNEQYF	TRBV11-2